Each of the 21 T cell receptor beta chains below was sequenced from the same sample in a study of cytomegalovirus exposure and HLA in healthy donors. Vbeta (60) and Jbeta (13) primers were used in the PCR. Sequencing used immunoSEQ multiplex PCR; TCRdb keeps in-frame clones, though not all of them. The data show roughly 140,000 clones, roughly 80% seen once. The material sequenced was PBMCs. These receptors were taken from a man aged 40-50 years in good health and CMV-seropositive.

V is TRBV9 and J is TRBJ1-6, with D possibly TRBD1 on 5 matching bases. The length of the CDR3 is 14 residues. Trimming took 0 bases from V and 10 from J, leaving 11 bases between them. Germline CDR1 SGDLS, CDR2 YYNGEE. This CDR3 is CASSVAGDGSPLHF. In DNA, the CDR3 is TGTGCCAGCAGCGTAGCGGGGGATGGCTCACCCCTCCACTTT.

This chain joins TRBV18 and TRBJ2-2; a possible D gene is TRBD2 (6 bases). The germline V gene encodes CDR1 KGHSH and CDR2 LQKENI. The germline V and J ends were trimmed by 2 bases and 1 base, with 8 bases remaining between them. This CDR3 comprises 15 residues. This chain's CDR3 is CASSPSGRNTGELFF. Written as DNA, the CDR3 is TGTGCCAGCTCACCATCCGGGAGGAACACCGGGGAGCTGTTTTTT.

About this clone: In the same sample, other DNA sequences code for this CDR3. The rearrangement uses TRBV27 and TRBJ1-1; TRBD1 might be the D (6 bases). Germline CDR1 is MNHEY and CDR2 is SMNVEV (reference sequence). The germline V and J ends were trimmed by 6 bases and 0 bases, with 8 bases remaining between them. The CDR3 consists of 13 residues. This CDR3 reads CASRGGLNTEAFF. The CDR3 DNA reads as TGTGCCAGCAGGGGGGGGCTGAACACTGAAGCTTTCTTT.

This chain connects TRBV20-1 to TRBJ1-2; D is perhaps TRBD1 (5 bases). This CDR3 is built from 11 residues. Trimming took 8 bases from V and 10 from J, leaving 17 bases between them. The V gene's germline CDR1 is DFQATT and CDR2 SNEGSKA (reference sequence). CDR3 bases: TGCAGTCTAGACAGACGGAAGGACTACACCTTC. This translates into CSLDRRKDYTF.

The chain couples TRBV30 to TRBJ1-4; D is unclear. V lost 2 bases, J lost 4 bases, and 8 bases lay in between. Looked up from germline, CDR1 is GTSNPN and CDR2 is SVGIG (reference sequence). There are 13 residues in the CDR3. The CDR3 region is CAWSRRLNEKLFF. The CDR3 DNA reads TGTGCCTGGAGTCGGAGGCTTAATGAAAAACTGTTTTTT.

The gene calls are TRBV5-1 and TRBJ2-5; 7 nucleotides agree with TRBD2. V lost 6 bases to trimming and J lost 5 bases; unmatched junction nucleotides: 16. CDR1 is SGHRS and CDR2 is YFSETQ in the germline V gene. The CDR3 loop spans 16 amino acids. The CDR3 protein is CASTGLTGGAGETQYF. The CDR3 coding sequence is TGCGCCAGCACCGGGCTGACGGGAGGTGCCGGTGAGACCCAGTACTTC. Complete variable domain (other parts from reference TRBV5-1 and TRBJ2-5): KAGVTQTPRYLIKTRGQQVTLSCSPISGHRSVSWYQQTPGQGLQFLFEYFSETQRNKGNFPGRFSGRQFSNSRSEMNVSTLELGDSALYLCASTGLTGGAGETQYFGPGTRLLVL.

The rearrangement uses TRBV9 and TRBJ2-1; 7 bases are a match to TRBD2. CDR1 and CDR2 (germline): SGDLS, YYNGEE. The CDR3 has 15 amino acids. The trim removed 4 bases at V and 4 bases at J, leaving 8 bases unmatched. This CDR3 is CASSPTSEWYNEQFF. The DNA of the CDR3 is TGTGCCAGCAGCCCAACTAGCGAATGGTACAATGAGCAGTTCTTC.

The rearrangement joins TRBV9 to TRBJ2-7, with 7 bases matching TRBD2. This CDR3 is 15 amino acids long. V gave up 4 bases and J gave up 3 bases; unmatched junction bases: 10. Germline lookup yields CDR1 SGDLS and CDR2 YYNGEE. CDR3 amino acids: CASSLASGALYEQYF. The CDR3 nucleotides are TGTGCCAGCAGCTTAGCTAGCGGTGCCCTCTACGAGCAGTACTTC.

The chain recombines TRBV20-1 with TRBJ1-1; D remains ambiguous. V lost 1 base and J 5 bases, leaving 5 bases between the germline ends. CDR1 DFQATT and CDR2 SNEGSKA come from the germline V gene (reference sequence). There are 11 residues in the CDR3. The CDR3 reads CSARGGTEAFF. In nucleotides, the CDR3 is TGCAGTGCTAGAGGAGGGACTGAAGCTTTCTTT.

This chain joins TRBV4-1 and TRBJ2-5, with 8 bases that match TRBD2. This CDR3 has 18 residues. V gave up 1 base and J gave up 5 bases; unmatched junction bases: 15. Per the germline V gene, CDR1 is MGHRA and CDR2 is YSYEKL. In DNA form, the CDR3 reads TGCGCCAGCAGCCAAGTGGCAGCGGGAGTATCCATTCCGGAGACCCAGTACTTC. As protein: CASSQVAAGVSIPETQYF.

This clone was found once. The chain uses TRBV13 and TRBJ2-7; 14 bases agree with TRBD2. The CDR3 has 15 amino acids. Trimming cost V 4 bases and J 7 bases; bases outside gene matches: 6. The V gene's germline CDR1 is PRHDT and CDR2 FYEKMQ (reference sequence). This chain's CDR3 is CASSSGLAGVSEQYF. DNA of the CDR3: TGTGCCAGCAGCTCGGGACTAGCGGGAGTGAGTGAGCAGTACTTC.

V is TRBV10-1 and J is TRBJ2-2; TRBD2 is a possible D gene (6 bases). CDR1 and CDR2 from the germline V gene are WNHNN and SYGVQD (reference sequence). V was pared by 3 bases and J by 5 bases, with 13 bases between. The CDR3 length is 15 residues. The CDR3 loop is CASSESGRGTGELFF. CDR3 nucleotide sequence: TGCGCCAGCAGTGAATCCGGGAGAGGGACCGGGGAGCTGTTTTTT.

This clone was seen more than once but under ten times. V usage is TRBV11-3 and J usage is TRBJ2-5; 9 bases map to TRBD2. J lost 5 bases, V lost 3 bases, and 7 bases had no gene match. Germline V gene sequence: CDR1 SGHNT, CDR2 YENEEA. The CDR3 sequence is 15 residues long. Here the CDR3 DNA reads TGTGCCAGCAGCTTGTTTAGCGGGGGTATGGAGACCCAGTACTTC. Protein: CASSLFSGGMETQYF.

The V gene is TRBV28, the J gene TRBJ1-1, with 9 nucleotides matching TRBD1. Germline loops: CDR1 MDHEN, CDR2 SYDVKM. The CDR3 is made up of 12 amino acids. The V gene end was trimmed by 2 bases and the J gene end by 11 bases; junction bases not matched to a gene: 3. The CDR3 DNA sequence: TGTGCCAGCAGTTTAAGACAGGGGGAGGCTTTCTTT. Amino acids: CASSLRQGEAFF.

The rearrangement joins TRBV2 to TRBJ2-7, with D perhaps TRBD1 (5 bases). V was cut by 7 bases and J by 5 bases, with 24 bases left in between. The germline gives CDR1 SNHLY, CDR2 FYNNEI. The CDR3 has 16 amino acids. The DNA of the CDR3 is TGTGCCAGCATATTTGAGCAGGGCGACCCTAGAGACGAGCAGTACTTC. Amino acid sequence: CASIFEQGDPRDEQYF.

The CDR3 nucleotides are TGTGCCTGGAGTGTAACCAGGACTAGCGGGAGTACAGATACGCAGTATTTT. It translates to CAWSVTRTSGSTDTQYF. This chain connects TRBV30 to TRBJ2-3, with 13 bases matching TRBD2. CDR1 and CDR2 (germline): GTSNPN, SVGIG (reference sequence). This CDR3 has 17 residues. J was trimmed by 3 bases and V by 0 bases; bases with no gene match: 6.

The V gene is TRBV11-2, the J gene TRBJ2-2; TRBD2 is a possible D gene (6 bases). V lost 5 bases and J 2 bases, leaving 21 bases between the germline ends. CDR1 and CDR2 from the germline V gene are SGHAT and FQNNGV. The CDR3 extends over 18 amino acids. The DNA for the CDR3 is TGTGCCAGCAGCGTCACCCCCGTAGCGGAGGGAAACACCGGGGAGCTGTTTTTT. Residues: CASSVTPVAEGNTGELFF.

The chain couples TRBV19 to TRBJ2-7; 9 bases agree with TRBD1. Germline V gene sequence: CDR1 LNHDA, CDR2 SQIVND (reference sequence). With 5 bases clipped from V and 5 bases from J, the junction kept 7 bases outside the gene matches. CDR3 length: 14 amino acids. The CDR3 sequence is CASSRTGAWDEQYF. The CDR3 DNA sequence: TGTGCCAGTAGTCGGACAGGGGCGTGGGACGAGCAGTACTTC.

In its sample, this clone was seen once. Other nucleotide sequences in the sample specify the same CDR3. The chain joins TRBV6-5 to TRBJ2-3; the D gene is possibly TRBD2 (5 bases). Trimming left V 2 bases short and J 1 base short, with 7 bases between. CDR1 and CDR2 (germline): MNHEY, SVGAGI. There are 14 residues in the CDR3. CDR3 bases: TGTGCCAGCAGTTACGCGCGGGGCACAGATACGCAGTATTTT. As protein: CASSYARGTDTQYF.

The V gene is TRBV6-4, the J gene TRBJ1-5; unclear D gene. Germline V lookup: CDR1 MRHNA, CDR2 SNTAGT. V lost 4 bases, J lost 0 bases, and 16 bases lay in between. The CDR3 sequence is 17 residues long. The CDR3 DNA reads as TGTGCCAGCAGTGCGGCCGTCAGCGCTTATAGCAATCAGCCCCAGCATTTT. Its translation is CASSAAVSAYSNQPQHF.

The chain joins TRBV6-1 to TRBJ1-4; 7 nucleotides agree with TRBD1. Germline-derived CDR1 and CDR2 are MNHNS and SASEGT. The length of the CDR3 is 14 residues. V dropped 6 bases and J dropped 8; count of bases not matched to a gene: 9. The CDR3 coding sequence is TGTGCCAGCAGCCTCAGGGGGGCTGGGGAAAAACTGTTTTTT. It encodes CASSLRGAGEKLFF.